This TCR beta chain was captured by sequencing in a study of radiation and T cells in renal cell carcinoma. Method: immunoSEQ multiplex PCR; TCRdb's copy keeps in-frame clones and lacks some. The sample shows approximately 9,300 clones, approximately 64% of them seen only once. The treatment was: treatment-naive control, cytoreductive nephrectomy. Control tumor donors were several females and roughly 10 males, median age roughly 57 years. Germline CDR1 and CDR2: SGHTA and FQGNSA. The CDR3 is 14 residues long. V shed 5 bases and J shed 4 bases, with 9 bases lying between them. This clone was counted once. What it recognizes is unknown. Study-wide findings and caveats: In nephrectomy-only tumors, top 100 clonotypes averaged around 40%, versus 54% irradiated.

The starting material was tumor tissue, obtained from a patient whose treatment was nephrectomy without radiotherapy. This TCR derives from a man aged 55 to 70 with renal cell carcinoma. The rearrangement joins TRBV7-2 to TRBJ2-6; D gene ambiguous. CDR3 nucleotides: TGTGCCAGCAGCCTACCCAGGGGGGCCAACGTCCTGACTTTC. The encoded protein is CASSLPRGANVLTF.